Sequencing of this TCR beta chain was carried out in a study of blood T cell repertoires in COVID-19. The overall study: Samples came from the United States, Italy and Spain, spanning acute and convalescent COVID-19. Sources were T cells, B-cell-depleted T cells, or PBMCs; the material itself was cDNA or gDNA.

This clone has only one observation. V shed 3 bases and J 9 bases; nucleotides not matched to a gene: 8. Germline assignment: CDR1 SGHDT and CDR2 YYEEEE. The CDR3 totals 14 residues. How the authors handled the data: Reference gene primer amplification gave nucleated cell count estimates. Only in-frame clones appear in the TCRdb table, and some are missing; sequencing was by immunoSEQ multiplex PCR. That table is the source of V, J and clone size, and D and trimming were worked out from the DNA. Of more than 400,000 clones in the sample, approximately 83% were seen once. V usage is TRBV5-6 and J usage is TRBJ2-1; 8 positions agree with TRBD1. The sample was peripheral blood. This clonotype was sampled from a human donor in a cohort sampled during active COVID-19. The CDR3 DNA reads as TGTGCCAGCAGCTGGACAGGGACTTTGGGTGAGCAGTTCTTC. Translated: CASSWTGTLGEQFF.